Detailed here is one T cell receptor beta chain. There are 14 residues in the CDR3. The germline gives CDR1 SGHRS, CDR2 YFSETQ. Trimming shortened V by 0 bases and J by 3 bases, and 7 bases separated the two germline ends. TCRdb's table, derived via immunoSEQ multiplex PCR, lists solely in-frame clones and lacks some. The sample carries some 45,000 clones, around 90% recorded once. These data come from a study of control samples from healthy donors and cancer patients. The chain joins TRBV5-1 to TRBJ1-5; no firm D call. Sequenced: PBMCs. This TCR was recovered from a woman aged 35 to 49 with head and neck cancer. CDR3 region: CASSLDSPNQPQHF. CDR3 nucleotides: TGCGCCAGCAGCTTGGACAGTCCCAATCAGCCCCAGCATTTT.